One T cell receptor beta chain is described in this entry. The source of the sample is a study of T cell responses to AZD1222 COVID-19 vaccine. Sequenced by immunoSEQ multiplex PCR; TCRdb stores in-frame clones only, minus some. In the table there are about 55,000 clones, around 90% of which are singletons. Germline CDR1 is SGHRS and CDR2 is YFSETQ. The CDR3 length is 18 residues. Deletions cut 0 bases from V and 5 bases from J, with 20 bases between. This sequence originates from an adult in good health. The chain carries TRBV5-1 and TRBJ2-2, with D perhaps matching TRBD1 or TRBD2 (5 bases each). Source: peripheral blood, taken on day 0 of AZD1222 vaccination. The CDR3, as DNA: TGCGCCAGCAGCTTGGCCGGTATAGGCCAGGGAGCGACCGGGGAGCTGTTTTTT. Translating gives CASSLAGIGQGATGELFF.